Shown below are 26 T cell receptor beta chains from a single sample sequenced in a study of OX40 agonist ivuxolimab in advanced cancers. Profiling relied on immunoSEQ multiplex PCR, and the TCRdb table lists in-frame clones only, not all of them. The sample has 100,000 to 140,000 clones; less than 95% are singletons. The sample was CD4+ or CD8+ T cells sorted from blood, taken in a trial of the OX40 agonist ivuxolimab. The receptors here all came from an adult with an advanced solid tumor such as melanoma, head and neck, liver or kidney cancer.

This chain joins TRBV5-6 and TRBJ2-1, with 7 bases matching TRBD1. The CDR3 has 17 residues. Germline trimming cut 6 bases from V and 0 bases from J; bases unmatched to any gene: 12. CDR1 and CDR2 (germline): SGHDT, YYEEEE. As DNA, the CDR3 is TGTGCCAGCACCCCTACCCAGGGGGATGACTCCTACAATGAGCAGTTCTTC. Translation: CASTPTQGDDSYNEQFF.

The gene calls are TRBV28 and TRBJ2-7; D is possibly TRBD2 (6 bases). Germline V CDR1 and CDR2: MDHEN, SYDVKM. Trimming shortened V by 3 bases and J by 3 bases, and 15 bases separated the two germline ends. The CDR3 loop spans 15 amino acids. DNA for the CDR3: TGTGCCAGCAGTTTCCCCGGCGGGGCCATCTACGAGCAGTACTTC. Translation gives CASSFPGGAIYEQYF.

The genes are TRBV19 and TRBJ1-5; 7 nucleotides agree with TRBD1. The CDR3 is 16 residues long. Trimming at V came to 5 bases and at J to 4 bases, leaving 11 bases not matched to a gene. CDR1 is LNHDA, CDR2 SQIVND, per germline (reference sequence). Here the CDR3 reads CASSVGAQGVNQPQHF. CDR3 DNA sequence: TGTGCCAGTAGTGTGGGGGCGCAGGGGGTTAATCAGCCCCAGCATTTT.

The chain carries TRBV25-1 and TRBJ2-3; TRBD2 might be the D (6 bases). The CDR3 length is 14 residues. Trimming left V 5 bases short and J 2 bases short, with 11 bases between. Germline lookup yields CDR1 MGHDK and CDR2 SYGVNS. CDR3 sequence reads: CASSSSGLTDTQYF. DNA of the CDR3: TGTGCCAGCAGTTCGTCGGGACTCACAGATACGCAGTATTTT.

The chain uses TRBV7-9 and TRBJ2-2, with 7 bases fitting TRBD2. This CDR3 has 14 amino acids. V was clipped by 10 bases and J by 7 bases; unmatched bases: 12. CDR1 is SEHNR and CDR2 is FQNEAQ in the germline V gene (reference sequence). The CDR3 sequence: CATSGRGQGGELFF. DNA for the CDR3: TGTGCCACCTCGGGGAGGGGCCAGGGCGGGGAGCTGTTTTTT.

CDR3 residues: CASSLQGARTEAFF. For the CDR3, the DNA is TGCGCCAGCAGCTTGCAGGGGGCGCGGACTGAAGCTTTCTTT. V usage is TRBV5-1 and J usage is TRBJ1-1, with 8 nucleotides matching TRBD1. The germline V gene encodes CDR1 SGHRS and CDR2 YFSETQ. Germline trimming cut 1 base from V and 5 bases from J; bases unmatched to any gene: 4. The CDR3 covers 14 residues. Combining the CDR3 with reference TRBV5-1 and TRBJ1-1 gives the whole variable domain KAGVTQTPRYLIKTRGQQVTLSCSPISGHRSVSWYQQTPGQGLQFLFEYFSETQRNKGNFPGRFSGRQFSNSRSEMNVSTLELGDSALYLCASSLQGARTEAFFGQGTRLTVV.

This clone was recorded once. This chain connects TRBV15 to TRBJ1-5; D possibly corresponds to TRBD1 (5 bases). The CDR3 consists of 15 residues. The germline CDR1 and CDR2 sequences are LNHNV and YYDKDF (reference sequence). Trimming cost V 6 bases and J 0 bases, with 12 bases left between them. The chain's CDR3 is CATRAGQYSNQPQHF. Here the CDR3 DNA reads TGTGCCACCAGAGCCGGACAATATAGCAATCAGCCCCAGCATTTT.

CDR3 protein: CASSLSAFNSPLHF. DNA of the CDR3: TGTGCCAGCAGCTTGTCAGCCTTTAATTCACCCCTCCACTTT. The V gene is TRBV11-3, the J gene TRBJ1-6; D call uncertain. V was shortened by 3 bases and J by 6 bases, with 9 bases between the two germline ends. The CDR3 has 14 residues. CDR1 is SGHNT and CDR2 is YENEEA in the germline V gene. Full variable domain (missing parts from reference TRBV11-3 and TRBJ1-6): EAGVVQSPRYKIIEKKQPVAFWCNPISGHNTLYWYLQNLGQGPELLIRYENEEAVDDSQLPKDRFSAERLKGVDSTLKIQPAELGDSAVYLCASSLSAFNSPLHFGNGTRLTVT.

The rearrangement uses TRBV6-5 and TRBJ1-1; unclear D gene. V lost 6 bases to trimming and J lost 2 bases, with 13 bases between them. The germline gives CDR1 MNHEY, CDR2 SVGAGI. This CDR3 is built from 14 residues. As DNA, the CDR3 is TGTGCCAGCAGCACAGAAAGAAGTAACACTGAAGCTTTCTTT. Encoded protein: CASSTERSNTEAFF.

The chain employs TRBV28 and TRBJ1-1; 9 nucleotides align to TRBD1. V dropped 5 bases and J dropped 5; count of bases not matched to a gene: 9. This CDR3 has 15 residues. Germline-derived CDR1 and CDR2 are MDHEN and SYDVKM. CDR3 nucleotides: TGTGCCAGCAGTCTACAGACAGGGGGTAAAACTGAAGCTTTCTTT. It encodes CASSLQTGGKTEAFF.

The CDR3 DNA reads as TGTGCCAGCAGTCCCGGGGGGTCCCTTCTCCACGAGCAGTACTTC. Translated, it gives CASSPGGSLLHEQYF. The chain joins TRBV6-5 to TRBJ2-7; 7 nucleotides agree with TRBD2. Germline V lookup: CDR1 MNHEY, CDR2 SVGAGI. Germline trimming cut 5 bases from V and 5 bases from J; bases unmatched to any gene: 12. The CDR3 sequence is 15 residues long.

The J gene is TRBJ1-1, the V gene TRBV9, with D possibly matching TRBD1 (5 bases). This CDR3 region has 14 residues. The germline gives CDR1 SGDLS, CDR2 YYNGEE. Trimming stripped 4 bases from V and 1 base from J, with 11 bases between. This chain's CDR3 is CASSLDSRNTEAFF. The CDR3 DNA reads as TGTGCCAGCAGCCTAGACAGCAGGAACACTGAAGCTTTCTTT.

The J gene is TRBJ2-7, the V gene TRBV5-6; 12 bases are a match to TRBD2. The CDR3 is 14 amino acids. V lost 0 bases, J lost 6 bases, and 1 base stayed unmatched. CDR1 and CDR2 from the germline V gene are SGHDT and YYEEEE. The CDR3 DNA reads TGTGCCAGCAGCTTGGAACTAGCGGGAGGCGAGCAGTACTTC. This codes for CASSLELAGGEQYF.

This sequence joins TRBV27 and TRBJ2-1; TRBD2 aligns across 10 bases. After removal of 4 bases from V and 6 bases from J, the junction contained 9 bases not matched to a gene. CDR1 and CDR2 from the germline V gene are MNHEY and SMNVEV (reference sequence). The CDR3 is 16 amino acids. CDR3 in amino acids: CASSSFLAGGGNEQFF. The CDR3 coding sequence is TGTGCCAGCAGTTCCTTCTTAGCGGGGGGCGGCAATGAGCAGTTCTTC.

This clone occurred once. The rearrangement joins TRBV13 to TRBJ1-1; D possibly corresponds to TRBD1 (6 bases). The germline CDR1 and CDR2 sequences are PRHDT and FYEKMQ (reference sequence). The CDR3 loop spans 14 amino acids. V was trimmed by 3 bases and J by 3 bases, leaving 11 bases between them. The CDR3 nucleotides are TGTGCCAGCAGCTTGGACAGCGCGTACACTGAAGCTTTCTTT. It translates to CASSLDSAYTEAFF. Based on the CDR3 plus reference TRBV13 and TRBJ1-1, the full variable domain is AAGVIQSPRHLIKEKRETATLKCYPIPRHDTVYWYQQGPGQDPQFLISFYEKMQSDKGSIPDRFSAQQFSDYHSELNMSSLELGDSALYFCASSLDSAYTEAFFGQGTRLTVV.

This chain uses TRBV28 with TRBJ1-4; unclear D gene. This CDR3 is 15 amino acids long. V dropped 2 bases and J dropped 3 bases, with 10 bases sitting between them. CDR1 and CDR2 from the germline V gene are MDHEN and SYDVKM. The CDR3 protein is CASSLTPNANEKLFF. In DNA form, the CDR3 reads TGTGCCAGCAGTTTAACACCGAACGCTAATGAAAAACTGTTTTTT.

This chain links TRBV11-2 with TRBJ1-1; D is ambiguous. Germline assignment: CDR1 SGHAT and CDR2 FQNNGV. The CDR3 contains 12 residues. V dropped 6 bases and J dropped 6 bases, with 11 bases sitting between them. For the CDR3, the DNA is TGTGCCAGCAGTCAGGCATTCGCTGAAGCTTTCTTT. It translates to CASSQAFAEAFF.

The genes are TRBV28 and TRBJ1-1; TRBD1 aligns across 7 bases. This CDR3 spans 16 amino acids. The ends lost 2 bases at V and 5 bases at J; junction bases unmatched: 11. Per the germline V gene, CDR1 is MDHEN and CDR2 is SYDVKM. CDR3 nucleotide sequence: TGTGCCAGCAGTTTACACAGGGGAAGGGTACGGACTGAAGCTTTCTTT. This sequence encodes CASSLHRGRVRTEAFF.

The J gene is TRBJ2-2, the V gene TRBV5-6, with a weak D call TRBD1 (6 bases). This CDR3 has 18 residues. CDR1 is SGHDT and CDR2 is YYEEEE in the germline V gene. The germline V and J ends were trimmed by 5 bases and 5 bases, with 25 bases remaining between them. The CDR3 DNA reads TGTGCCAGCAGAAAATCAGAAACAGGGAATCATTTAACCGGGGAGCTGTTTTTT. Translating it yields CASRKSETGNHLTGELFF.

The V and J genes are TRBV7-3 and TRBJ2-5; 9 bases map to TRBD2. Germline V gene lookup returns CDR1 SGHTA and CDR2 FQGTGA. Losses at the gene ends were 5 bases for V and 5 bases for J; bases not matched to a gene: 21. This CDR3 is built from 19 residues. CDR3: CASSPSVGLARGGLETQYF. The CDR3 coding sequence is TGTGCCAGCAGCCCTTCTGTTGGACTAGCGCGAGGAGGGTTGGAGACCCAGTACTTC.

The CDR3 DNA follows: TGTGCCAGCAGCACAGCCGGGACAGGGGGTTACGAGCAGTACTTC. This gives the protein CASSTAGTGGYEQYF. V gene TRBV9 combines with J gene TRBJ2-5; 11 positions agree with TRBD1. The DNA matches TRBJ2-7 better at its end, which makes the J call doubtful. Germline assignment: CDR1 SGDLS and CDR2 YYNGEE. CDR3 size: 15 residues.

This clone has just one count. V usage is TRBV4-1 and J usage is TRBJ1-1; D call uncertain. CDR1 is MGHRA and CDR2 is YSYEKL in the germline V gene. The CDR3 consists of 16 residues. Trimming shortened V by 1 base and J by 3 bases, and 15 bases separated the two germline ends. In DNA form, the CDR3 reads TGCGCCAGCAGCCAAGTAAATCTGGTTGTGTACACTGAAGCTTTCTTT. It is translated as CASSQVNLVVYTEAFF.

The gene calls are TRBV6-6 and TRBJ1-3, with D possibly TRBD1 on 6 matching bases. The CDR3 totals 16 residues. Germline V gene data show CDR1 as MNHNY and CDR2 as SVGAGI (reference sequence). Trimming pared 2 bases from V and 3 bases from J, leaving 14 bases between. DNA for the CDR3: TGTGCCAGCAGTTACCCCGGGGGGGCGCTTGGAAACACCATATATTTT. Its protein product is CASSYPGGALGNTIYF.

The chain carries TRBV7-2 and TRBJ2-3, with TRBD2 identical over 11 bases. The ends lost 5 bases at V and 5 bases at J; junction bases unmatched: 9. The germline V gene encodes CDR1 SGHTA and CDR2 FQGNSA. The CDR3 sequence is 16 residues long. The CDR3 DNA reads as TGTGCCAGCAGCAGACTAGCGGGAACGGGGGGAGATACGCAGTATTTT. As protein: CASSRLAGTGGDTQYF. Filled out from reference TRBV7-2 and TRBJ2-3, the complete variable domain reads GAGVSQSPSNKVTEKGKDVELRCDPISGHTALYWYRQSLGQGLEFLIYFQGNSAPDKSGLPSDRFSAERTGGSVSTLTIQRTQQEDSAVYLCASSRLAGTGGDTQYFGPGTRLTVL.

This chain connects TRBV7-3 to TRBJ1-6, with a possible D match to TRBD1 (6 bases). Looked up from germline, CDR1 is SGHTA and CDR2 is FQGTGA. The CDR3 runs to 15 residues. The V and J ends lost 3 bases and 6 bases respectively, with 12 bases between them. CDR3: CASSLSGAINSPLHF. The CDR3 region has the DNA TGTGCCAGCAGCTTGTCGGGGGCGATTAATTCACCCCTCCACTTT. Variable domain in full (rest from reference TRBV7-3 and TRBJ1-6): GAGVSQTPSNKVTEKGKYVELRCDPISGHTALYWYRQSLGQGPEFLIYFQGTGAADDSGLPNDRFFAVRPEGSVSTLKIQRTERGDSAVYLCASSLSGAINSPLHFGNGTRLTVT.

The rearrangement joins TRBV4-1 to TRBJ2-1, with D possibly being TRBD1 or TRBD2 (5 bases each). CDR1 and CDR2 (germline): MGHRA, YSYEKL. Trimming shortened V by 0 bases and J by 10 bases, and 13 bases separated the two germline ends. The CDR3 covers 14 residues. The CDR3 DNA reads TGCGCCAGCAGCCAAGACCGGGGACCAAGGGAGCAGTTCTTC. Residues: CASSQDRGPREQFF.